One and the same sample provided the 5 T cell receptor beta chains below, sequenced in a study of blood T cell repertoires in COVID-19 (dated by TCRdb to 2020 to 2021). The library was made by the immunoSEQ multiplex PCR assay. TCRdb stores this immuneACCESS table with in-frame sequences only. Part of the clones is absent; in the studies checked, under half of the shortfall reflects unresolved V genes, and no reason is known for the rest. For this sample there are approximately 470,000 clones; approximately 86% appear just once. Of the sample, 0.7% falls within the top ten clones. The sample comprised PBMCs or T cells enriched from blood (not recorded which). These receptors all come from a woman younger than 35 who had recovered from COVID-19.

This sequence joins TRBV7-3 and TRBJ1-1; 10 bases line up with TRBD1. The CDR3 length is 15 residues. Per germline, CDR1 SGHTA and CDR2 FQGTGA. Unmatched junction bases numbered 7, after V lost 4 bases and J lost 5 bases. CDR3 bases: TGTGCCAGCAGCTCGAGACAGGGGGCGCGGACTGAAGCTTTCTTT. Protein product: CASSSRQGARTEAFF. Full variable domain (missing parts from reference TRBV7-3 and TRBJ1-1): GAGVSQTPSNKVTEKGKYVELRCDPISGHTALYWYRQSLGQGPEFLIYFQGTGAADDSGLPNDRFFAVRPEGSVSTLKIQRTERGDSAVYLCASSSRQGARTEAFFGQGTRLTVV.

The sample holds one count of this clone. The chain is built from TRBV4-1 and TRBJ1-3; D is ambiguous. Trimming left V 1 base short and J 0 bases short, with 13 bases between. The CDR3 length is 17 residues. Germline V gives CDR1 MGHRA, CDR2 YSYEKL. In DNA, the CDR3 is TGCGCCAGCAGCCAAGTCGGAGGAATCGGCTCTGGAAACACCATATATTTT. Encoded protein: CASSQVGGIGSGNTIYF.

This clone was seen once. The genes are TRBV6-7 and TRBJ1-2; TRBD1 matches at 7 bases. TRBV6-7 has ORF status, its function being uncertain. CDR3 size: 14 residues. V lost 7 bases and J lost 4; bases outside the gene matches: 9. The CDR3 nucleotides are TGTGCCAGCATCCCCACGGGACAGTTCTATGGCTACACCTTC. Its translation: CASIPTGQFYGYTF.

The rearrangement joins TRBV6-5 to TRBJ2-7; TRBD1 matches 8 bases. The junction had 5 bases not matched to a gene; V was cut back by 0 bases and J by 7 bases. Germline values: CDR1 MNHEY, CDR2 SVGAGI. CDR3 length: 14 amino acids. CDR3 loop: CASSYSGTGIEQYF. In nucleotides, the CDR3 is TGTGCCAGCAGTTACTCCGGGACAGGCATTGAGCAGTACTTC.

The V gene is TRBV3-1 (or the pseudogene TRBV3-2), the J gene TRBJ1-1; the match to TRBD1 covers 7 bases. V gave up 2 bases and J gave up 8 bases; unmatched junction bases: 5. Looked up from germline, CDR1 is LGHDT and CDR2 is YNNKEL (reference sequence). This CDR3 spans 13 amino acids. The chain's CDR3 is CASSQTNRGEAFF. CDR3 in DNA: TGTGCCAGCAGCCAAACGAACAGGGGAGAAGCTTTCTTT.